This record concerns one T cell receptor beta chain sequence. V lost 1 base, J lost 0 bases, and 4 bases lay in between. CDR3 length equals 14 residues. In germline, CDR1 is LGHNA, CDR2 YNFKEQ. Libraries were prepared by immunoSEQ multiplex PCR; TCRdb keeps only in-frame clonotypes and omits some of them. The sample shows about 16,000 clones, 70% to 90% of them seen only once. The record originates from a study of OX40 agonist ivuxolimab in advanced cancers. For the study at large: Past anti-PD-1, anti-PD-L1 or anti-CTLA-4 therapy was accepted, and 40% had received some.

The chain is built from TRBV4-2 and TRBJ1-3, with no clear D. This receptor was obtained from an adult with an advanced solid tumor such as melanoma, head and neck, liver or kidney cancer. The sample was CD4+ or CD8+ T cells sorted from blood, taken in a trial of the OX40 agonist ivuxolimab. The CDR3 sequence is CASSQVRSGNTIYF. For the CDR3, the DNA is TGTGCCAGCAGCCAAGTTCGCTCTGGAAACACCATATATTTT.